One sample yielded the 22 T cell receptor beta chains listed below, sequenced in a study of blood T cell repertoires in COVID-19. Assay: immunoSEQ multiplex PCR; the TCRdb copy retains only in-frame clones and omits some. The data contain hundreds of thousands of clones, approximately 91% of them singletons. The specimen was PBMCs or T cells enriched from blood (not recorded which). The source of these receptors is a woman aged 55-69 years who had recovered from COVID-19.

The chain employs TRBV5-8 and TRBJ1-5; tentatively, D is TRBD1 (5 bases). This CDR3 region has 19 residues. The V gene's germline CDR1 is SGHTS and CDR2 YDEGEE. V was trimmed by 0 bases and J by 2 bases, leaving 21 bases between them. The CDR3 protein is CASSLAMFTGGIGNQPQHF. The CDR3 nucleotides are TGTGCCAGCAGCTTGGCCATGTTTACTGGGGGGATCGGCAATCAGCCCCAGCATTTT.

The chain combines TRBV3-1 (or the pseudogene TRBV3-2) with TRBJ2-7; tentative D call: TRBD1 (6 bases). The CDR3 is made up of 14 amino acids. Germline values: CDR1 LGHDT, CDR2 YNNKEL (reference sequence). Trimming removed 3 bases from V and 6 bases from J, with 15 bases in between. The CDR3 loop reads CASSQTGGQGEQYF. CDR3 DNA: TGTGCCAGCAGCCAGACTGGGGGCCAAGGCGAGCAGTACTTC.

CDR3: CASSYSAGANYGYTF. DNA of the CDR3: TGTGCCAGCAGTTACTCAGCTGGAGCTAACTATGGCTACACCTTC. The V call is TRBV6-5, the J call TRBJ1-2; D gene ambiguous. The V end was cut by 0 bases, the J end by 0 bases, with 8 bases between. Germline-derived CDR1 and CDR2 are MNHEY and SVGAGI. The CDR3 has 15 amino acids.

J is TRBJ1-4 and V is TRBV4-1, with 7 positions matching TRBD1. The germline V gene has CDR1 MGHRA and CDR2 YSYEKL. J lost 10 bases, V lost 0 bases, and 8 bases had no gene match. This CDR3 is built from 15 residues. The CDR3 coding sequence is TGCGCCAGCAGCCAAGAGGGGCAGGGGGAACGAAAACTGTTTTTT. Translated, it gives CASSQEGQGERKLFF.

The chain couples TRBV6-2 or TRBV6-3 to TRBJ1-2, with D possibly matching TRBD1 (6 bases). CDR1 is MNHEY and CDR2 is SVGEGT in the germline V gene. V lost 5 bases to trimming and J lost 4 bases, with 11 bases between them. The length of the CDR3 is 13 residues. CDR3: CASSQGQSYGYTF. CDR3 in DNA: TGTGCCAGCAGTCAAGGACAGAGCTATGGCTACACCTTC.

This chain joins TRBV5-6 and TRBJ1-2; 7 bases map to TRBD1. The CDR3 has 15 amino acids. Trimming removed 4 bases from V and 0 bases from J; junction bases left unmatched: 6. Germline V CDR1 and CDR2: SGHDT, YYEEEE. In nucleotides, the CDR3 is TGTGCCAGCAGCCATAGACAGGGATCTAACTATGGCTACACCTTC. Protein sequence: CASSHRQGSNYGYTF.

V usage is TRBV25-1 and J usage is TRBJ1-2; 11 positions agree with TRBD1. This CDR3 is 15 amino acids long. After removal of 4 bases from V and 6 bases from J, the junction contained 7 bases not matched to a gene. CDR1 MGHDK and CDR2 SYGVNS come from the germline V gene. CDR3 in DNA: TGTGCCAGCAGTGCCTGGGACAGGGGGATTGATGGCTACACCTTC. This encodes CASSAWDRGIDGYTF.

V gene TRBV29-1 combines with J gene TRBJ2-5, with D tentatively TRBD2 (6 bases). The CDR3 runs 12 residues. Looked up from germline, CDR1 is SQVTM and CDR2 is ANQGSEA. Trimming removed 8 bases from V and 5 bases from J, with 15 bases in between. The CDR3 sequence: CSLTDGGETQYF. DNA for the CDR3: TGCAGCCTCACTGATGGAGGGGAGACCCAGTACTTC.

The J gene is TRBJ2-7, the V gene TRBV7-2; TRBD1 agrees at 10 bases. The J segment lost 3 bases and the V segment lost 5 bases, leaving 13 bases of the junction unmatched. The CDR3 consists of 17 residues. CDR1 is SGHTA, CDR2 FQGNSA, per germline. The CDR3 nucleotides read TGTGCCAGCAGCCCGCGGACAGGGGGAGTTGTGAACTACGAGCAGTACTTC. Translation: CASSPRTGGVVNYEQYF. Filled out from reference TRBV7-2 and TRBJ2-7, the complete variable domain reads GAGVSQSPSNKVTEKGKDVELRCDPISGHTALYWYRQSLGQGLEFLIYFQGNSAPDKSGLPSDRFSAERTGGSVSTLTIQRTQQEDSAVYLCASSPRTGGVVNYEQYFGPGTRLTVT.

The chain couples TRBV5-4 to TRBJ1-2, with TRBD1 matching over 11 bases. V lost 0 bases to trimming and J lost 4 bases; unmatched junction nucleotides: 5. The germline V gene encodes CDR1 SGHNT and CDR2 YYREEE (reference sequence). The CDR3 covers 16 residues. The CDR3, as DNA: TGTGCCAGCAGCTTGGGCGGACAGGGGGCTGTCTATGGCTACACCTTC. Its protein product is CASSLGGQGAVYGYTF.

The CDR3 nucleotides read TGTGCCAGCAGCTTAACCTTAATGATGGGGAGGAACACTGAAGCTTTCTTT. It yields the protein CASSLTLMMGRNTEAFF. The chain combines TRBV11-3 with TRBJ1-1; D is uncertain. The V gene's germline CDR1 is SGHNT and CDR2 YENEEA. V lost 2 bases to trimming and J lost 1 base, with 17 bases between them. The CDR3 covers 17 residues.

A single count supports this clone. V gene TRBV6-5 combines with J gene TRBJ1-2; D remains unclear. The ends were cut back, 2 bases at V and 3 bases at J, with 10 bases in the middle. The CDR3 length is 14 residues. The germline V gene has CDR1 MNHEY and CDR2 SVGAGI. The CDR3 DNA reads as TGTGCCAGCAGTTACAATCTGGCGGACTATGGCTACACCTTC. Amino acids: CASSYNLADYGYTF.

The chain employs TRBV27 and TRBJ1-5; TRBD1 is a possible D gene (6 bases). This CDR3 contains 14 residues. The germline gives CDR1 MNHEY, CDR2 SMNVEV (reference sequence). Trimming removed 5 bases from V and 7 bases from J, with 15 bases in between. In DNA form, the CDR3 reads TGTGCCAGCAGTCGACGGACAGATGGCCAGCCCCAGCATTTT. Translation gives CASSRRTDGQPQHF.

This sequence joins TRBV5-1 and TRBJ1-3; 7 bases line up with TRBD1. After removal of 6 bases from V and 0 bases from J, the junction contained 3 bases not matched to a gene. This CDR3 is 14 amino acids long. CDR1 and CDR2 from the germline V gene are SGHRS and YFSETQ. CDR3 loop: CASTRGPSGNTIYF. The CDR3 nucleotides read TGCGCCAGCACGAGGGGGCCCTCTGGAAACACCATATATTTT.

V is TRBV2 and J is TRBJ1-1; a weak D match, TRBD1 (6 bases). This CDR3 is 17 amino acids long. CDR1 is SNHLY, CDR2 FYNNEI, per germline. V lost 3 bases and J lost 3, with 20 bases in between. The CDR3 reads CASSEAGAPSMDTEAFF. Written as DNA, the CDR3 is TGTGCCAGCAGTGAGGCAGGGGCCCCCTCTATGGACACTGAAGCTTTCTTT.

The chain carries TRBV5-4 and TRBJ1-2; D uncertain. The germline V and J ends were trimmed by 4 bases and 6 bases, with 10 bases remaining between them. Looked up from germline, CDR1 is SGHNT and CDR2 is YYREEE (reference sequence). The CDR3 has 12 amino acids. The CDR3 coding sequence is TGTGCCAGCAGCCGAAGTGAGGATGGCTACACCTTC. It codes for CASSRSEDGYTF.

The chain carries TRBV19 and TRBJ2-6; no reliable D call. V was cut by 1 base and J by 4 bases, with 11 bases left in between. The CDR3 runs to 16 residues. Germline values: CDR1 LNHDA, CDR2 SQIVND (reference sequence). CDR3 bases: TGTGCCAGTAGTATAGGCCCAGTCTCAGGGGCCAACGTCCTGACTTTC. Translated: CASSIGPVSGANVLTF.

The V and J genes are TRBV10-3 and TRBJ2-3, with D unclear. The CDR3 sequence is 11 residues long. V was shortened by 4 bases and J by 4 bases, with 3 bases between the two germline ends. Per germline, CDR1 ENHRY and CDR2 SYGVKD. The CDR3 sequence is CAISGPDTQYF. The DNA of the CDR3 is TGTGCCATCAGTGGGCCAGATACGCAGTATTTT.

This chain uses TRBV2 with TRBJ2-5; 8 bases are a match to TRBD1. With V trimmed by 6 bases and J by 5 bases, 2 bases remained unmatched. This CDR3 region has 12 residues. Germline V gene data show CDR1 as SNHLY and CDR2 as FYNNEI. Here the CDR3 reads CASRDRDETQYF. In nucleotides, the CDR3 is TGTGCCAGCAGGGACAGGGACGAGACCCAGTACTTC.

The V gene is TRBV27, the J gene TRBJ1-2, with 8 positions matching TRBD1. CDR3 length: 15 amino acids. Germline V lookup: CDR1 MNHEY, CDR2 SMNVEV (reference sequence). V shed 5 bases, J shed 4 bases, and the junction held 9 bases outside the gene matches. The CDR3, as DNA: TGTGCCAGCAGTGCCCAGGGGGCCGGCACCTATGGCTACACCTTC. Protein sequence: CASSAQGAGTYGYTF.

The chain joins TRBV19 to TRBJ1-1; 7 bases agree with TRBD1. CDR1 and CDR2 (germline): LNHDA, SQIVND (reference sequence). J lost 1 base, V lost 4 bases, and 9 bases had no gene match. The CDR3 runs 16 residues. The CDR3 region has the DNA TGTGCCAGTAGTAACCACCGCCGGGACAGGAACACTGAAGCTTTCTTT. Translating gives CASSNHRRDRNTEAFF. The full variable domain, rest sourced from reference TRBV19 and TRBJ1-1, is DGGITQSPKYLFRKEGQNVTLSCEQNLNHDAMYWYRQDPGQGLRLIYYSQIVNDFQKGDIAEGYSVSREKKESFPLTVTSAQKNPTAFYLCASSNHRRDRNTEAFFGQGTRLTVV.

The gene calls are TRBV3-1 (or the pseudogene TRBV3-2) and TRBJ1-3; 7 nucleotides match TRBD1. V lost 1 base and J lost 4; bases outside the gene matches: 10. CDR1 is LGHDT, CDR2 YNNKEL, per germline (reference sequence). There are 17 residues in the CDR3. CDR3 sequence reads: CASSQVFKGARGNTIYF. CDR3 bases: TGTGCCAGCAGCCAAGTCTTCAAGGGGGCGCGAGGAAACACCATATATTTT.